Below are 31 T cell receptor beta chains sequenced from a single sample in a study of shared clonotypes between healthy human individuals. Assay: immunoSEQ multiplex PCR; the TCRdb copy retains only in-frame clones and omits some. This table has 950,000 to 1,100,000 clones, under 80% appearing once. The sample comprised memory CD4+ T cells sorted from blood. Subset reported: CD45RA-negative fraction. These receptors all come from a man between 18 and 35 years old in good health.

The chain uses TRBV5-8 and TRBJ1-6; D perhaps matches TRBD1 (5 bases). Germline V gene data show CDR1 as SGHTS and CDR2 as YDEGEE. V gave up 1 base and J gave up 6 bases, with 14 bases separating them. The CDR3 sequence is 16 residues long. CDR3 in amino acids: CASSLRRGLGNSPLHF. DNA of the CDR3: TGTGCCAGCAGCTTGAGAAGGGGTTTAGGTAATTCACCCCTCCACTTT.

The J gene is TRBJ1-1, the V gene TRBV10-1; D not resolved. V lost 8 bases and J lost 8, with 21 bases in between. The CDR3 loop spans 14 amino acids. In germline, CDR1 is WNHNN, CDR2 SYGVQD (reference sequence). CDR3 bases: TGCGCCAGCGGGTTCTCCGGTCGAATACTAGAAGCTTTCTTT. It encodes CASGFSGRILEAFF.

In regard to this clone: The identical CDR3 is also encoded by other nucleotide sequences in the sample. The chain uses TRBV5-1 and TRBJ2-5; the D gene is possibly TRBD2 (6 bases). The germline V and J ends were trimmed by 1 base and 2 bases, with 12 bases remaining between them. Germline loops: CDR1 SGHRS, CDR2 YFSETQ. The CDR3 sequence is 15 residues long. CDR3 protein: CASSLTAGPQETQYF. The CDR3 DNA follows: TGCGCCAGCAGCTTGACGGCGGGGCCACAAGAGACCCAGTACTTC.

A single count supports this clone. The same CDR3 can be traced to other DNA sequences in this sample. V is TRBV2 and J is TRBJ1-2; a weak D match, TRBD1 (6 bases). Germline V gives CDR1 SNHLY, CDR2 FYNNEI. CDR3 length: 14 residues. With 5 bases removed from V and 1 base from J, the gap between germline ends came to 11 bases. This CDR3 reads CASSQGRNNYGYTF. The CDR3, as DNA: TGTGCCAGCAGTCAGGGGAGAAATAACTATGGCTACACCTTC.

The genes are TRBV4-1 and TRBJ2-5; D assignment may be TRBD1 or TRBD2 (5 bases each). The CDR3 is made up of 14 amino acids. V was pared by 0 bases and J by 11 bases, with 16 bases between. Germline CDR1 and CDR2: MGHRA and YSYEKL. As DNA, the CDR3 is TGCGCCAGCAGCCAAGAAGTAGAGGGGTGGGAGCAGTACTTC. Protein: CASSQEVEGWEQYF.

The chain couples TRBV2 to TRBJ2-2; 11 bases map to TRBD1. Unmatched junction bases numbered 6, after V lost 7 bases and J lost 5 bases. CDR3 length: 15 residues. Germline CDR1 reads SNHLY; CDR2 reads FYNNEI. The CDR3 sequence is CASKAGTGGTGELFF. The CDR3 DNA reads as TGTGCCAGCAAAGCTGGGACAGGGGGGACCGGGGAGCTGTTTTTT. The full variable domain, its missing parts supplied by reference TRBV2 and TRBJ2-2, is EPEVTQTPSHQVTQMGQEVILRCVPISNHLYFYWYRQILGQKVEFLVSFYNNEISEKSEIFDDQFSVERPDGSNFTLKIRSTKLEDSAMYFCASKAGTGGTGELFFGEGSRLTVL.

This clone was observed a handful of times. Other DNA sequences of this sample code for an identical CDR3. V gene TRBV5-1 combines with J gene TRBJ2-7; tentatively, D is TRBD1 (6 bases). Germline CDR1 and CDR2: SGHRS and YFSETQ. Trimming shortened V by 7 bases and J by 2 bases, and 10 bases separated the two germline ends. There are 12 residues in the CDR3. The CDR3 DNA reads TGCGCCAGCTCCGCAGGGGCCTACGAGCAGTACTTC. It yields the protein CASSAGAYEQYF.

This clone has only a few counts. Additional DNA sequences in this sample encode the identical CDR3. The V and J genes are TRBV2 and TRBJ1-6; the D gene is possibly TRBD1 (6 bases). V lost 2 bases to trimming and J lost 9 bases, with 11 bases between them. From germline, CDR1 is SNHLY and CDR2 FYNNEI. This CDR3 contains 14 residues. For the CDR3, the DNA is TGTGCCAGCAGTGAACGGAGGGGGGGTTCACCCCTCCACTTT. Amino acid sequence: CASSERRGGSPLHF. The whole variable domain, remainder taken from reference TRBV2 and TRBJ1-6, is EPEVTQTPSHQVTQMGQEVILRCVPISNHLYFYWYRQILGQKVEFLVSFYNNEISEKSEIFDDQFSVERPDGSNFTLKIRSTKLEDSAMYFCASSERRGGSPLHFGNGTRLTVT.

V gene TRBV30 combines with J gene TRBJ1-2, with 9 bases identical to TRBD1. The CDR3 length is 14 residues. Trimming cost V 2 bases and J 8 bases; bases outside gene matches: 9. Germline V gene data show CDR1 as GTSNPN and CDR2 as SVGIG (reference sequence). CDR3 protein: CAWSRTGVKEGYTF. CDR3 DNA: TGTGCCTGGAGTCGGACAGGGGTGAAAGAGGGCTACACCTTC.

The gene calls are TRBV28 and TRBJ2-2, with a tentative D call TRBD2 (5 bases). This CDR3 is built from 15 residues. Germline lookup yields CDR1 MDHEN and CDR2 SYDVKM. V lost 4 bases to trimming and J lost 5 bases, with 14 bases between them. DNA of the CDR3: TGTGCCAGCAGTTCCCCCCAACGGGAAACCGGGGAGCTGTTTTTT. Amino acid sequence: CASSSPQRETGELFF.

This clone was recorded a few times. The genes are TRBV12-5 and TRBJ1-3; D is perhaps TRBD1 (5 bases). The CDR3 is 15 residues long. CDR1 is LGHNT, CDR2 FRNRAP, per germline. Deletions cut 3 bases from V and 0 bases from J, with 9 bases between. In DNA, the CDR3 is TGTGCTAGTGGTTTAGGCAGGGACTCTGGAAACACCATATATTTT. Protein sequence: CASGLGRDSGNTIYF.

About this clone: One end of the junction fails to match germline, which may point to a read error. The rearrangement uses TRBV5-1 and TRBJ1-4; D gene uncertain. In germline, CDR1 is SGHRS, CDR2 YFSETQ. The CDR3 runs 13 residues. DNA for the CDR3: TGCGCGAGCAAGGGTGCAACTAATGAAAAACTGTTTTTT. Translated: CASKGATNEKLFF.

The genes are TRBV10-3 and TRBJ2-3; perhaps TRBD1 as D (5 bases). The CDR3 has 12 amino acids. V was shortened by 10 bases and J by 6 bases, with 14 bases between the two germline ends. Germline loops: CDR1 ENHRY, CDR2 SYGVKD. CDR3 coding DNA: TGTGCCAGCAATACAGGCGCCGATACGCAGTATTTT. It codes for CASNTGADTQYF.

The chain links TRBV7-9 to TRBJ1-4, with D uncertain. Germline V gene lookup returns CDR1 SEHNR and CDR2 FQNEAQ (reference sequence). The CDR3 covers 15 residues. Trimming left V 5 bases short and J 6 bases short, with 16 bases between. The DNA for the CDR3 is TGTGCCAGCAGCCGAGAAAAGGGCGCTGATGAAAAACTGTTTTTT. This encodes CASSREKGADEKLFF.

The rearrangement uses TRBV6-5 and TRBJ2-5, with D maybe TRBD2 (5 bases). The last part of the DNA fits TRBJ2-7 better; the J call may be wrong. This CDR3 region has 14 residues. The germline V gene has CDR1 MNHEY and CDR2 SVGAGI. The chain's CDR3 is CASSSLGGSYEQYF. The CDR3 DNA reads TGTGCCAGCAGTAGCCTCGGCGGGTCCTACGAGCAGTACTTC.

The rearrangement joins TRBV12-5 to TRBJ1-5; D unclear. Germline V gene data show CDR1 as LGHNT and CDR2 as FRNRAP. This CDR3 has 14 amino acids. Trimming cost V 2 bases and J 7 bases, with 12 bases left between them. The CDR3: CASGLSSGVQPQHF. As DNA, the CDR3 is TGTGCTAGTGGTTTGTCGTCCGGGGTCCAGCCCCAGCATTTT. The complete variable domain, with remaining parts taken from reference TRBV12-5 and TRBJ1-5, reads DARVTQTPRHKVTEMGQEVTMRCQPILGHNTVFWYRQTMMQGLELLAYFRNRAPLDDSGMPKDRFSAEMPDATLATLKIQPSEPRDSAVYFCASGLSSGVQPQHFGDGTRLSIL.

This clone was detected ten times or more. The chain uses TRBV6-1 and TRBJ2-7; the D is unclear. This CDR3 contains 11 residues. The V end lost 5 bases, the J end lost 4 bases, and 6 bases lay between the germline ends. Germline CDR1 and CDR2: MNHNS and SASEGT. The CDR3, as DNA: TGTGCCAGCAGTCAAACATACGAGCAGTACTTC. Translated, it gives CASSQTYEQYF.

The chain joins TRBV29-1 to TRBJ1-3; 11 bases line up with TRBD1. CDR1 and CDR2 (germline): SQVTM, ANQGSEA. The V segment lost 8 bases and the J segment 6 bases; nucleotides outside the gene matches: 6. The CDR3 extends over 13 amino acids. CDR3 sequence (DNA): TGCAGCTTCCGGACAGGGGGCGAAAACACCATATATTTT. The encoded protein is CSFRTGGENTIYF.

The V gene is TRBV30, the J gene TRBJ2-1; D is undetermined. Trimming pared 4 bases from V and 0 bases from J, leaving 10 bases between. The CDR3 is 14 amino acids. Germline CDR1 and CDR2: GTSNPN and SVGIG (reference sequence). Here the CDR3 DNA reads TGTGCCTGGATTCCAAAGAGCTCCTACAATGAGCAGTTCTTC. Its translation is CAWIPKSSYNEQFF. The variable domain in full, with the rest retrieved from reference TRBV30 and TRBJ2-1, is SQTIHQWPATLVQPVGSPLSLECTVEGTSNPNLYWYRQAAGRGLQLLFYSVGIGQISSEVPQNLSASRPQDRQFILSSKKLLLSDSGFYLCAWIPKSSYNEQFFGPGTRLTVL.

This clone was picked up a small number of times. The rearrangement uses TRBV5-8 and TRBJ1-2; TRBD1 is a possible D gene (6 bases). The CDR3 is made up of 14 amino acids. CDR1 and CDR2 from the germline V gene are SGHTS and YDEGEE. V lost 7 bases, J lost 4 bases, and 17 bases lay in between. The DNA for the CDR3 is TGTGCCAGCGTGGCACAGGGAGATAGCTATGGCTACACCTTC. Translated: CASVAQGDSYGYTF.

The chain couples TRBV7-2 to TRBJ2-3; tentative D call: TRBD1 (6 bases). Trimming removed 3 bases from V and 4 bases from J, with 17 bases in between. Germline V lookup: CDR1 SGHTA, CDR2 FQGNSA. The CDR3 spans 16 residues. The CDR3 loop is CASSLGWDKKSDTQYF. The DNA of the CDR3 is TGTGCCAGCAGCTTGGGTTGGGACAAAAAATCAGATACGCAGTATTTT.

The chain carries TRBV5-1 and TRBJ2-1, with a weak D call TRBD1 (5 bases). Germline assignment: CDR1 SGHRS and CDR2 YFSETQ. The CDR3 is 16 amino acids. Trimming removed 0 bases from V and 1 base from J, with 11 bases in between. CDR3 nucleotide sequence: TGCGCCAGCAGCTTGGTGCGCAGGGATTCCTACAATGAGCAGTTCTTC. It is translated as CASSLVRRDSYNEQFF.

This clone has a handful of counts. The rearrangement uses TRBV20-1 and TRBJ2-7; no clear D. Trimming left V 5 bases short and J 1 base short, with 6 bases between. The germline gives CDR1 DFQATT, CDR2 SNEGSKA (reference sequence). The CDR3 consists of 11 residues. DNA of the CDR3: TGCAGTGCTCGGATGTCCTACGAGCAGTACTTC. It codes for CSARMSYEQYF.

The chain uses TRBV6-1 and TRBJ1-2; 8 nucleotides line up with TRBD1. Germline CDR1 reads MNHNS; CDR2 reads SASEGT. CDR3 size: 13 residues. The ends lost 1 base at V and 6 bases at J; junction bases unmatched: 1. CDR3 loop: CASSEGQGHGYTF. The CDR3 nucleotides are TGTGCCAGCAGTGAAGGACAGGGGCATGGCTACACCTTC.

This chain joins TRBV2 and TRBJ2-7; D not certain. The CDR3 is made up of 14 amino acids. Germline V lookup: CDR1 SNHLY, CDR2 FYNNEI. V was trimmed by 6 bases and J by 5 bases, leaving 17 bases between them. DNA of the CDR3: TGTGCCAGCAGGAATAGGCTGACTCGCCACGAGCAGTACTTC. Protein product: CASRNRLTRHEQYF.

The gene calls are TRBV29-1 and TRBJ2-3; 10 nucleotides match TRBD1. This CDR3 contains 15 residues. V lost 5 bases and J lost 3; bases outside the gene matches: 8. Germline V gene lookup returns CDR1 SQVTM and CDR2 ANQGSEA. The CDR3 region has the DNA TGCAGCGTTCAACCGTGGACAGGGGGGACAGATACGCAGTATTTT. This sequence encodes CSVQPWTGGTDTQYF.

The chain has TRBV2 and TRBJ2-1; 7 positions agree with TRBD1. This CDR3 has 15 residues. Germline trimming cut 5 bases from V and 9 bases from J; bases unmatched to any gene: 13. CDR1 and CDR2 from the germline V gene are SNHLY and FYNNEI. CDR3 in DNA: TGTGCCAGCAGTCCGGGACAGCCTCCTCCGGGTGAGCAGTTCTTC. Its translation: CASSPGQPPPGEQFF.

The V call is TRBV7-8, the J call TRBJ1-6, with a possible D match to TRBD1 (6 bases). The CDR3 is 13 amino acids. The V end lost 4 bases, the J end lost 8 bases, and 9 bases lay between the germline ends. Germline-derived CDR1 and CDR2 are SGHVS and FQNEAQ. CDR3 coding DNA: TGTGCCAGCAGCTACTACAGGGATTCACCCCTCCACTTT. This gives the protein CASSYYRDSPLHF.

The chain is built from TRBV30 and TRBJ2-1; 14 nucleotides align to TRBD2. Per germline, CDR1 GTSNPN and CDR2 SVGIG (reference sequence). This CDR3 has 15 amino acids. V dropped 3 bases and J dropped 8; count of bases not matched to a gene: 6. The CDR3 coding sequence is TGTGCCTGGAGCGCGGGACTAGCGGGAGCTGATGAGCAGTTCTTC. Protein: CAWSAGLAGADEQFF.

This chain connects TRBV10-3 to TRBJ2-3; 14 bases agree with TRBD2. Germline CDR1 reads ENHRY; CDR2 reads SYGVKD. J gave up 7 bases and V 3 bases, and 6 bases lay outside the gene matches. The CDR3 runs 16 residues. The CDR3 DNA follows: TGTGCCATCAGTGACGGGACTAGCGGGAGACTTAATACGCAGTATTTT. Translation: CAISDGTSGRLNTQYF.

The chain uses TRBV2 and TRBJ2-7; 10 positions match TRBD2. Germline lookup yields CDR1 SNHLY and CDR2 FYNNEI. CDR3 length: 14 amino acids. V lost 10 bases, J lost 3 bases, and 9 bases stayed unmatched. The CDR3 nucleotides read TGTGCCACCGGGCAAGCGGGGGGGCTCTACGAGCAGTACTTC. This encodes CATGQAGGLYEQYF.